This entry concerns a single T cell receptor (beta chain). This CDR3 is 15 amino acids long. The germline V gene encodes CDR1 GTSNPN and CDR2 SVGIG (reference sequence). V dropped 1 base and J dropped 6 bases, with 18 bases sitting between them. This record belongs to a study of blood T cell repertoires in COVID-19. Overall study context: Acute and convalescent COVID-19 specimens originated in the United States, Italy and Spain.

The protocol was immunoSEQ multiplex PCR, while the TCRdb copy is restricted to in-frame clones and leaves out a portion. The data contain just over 650,000 clones, approximately 90% of them seen just once; the ten biggest clones take up around 0.3%. Sequenced: peripheral blood. The chain joins TRBV30 to TRBJ1-1; D is perhaps TRBD1 (5 bases). The clonotype was recovered from a woman aged 18-30 years with acute or convalescent COVID-19. The CDR3 reads CAWSGWAGSMSEAFF. The CDR3 DNA reads TGTGCCTGGAGTGGGTGGGCAGGGTCAATGTCTGAAGCTTTCTTT.